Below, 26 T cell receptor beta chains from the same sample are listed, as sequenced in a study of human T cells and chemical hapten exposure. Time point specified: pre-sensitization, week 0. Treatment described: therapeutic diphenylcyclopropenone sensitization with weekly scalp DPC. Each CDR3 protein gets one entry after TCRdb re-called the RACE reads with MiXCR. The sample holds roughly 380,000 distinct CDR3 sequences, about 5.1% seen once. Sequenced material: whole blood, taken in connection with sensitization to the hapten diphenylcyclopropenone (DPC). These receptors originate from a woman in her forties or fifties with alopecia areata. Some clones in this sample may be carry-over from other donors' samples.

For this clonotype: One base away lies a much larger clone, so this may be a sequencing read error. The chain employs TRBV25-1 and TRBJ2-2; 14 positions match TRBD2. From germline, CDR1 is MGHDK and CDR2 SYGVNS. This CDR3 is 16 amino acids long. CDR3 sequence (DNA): TGTACCAGCAGATCCGGGACTAGCGGGAGTCCCGGGGAGCTGTTTTTT. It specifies CTSRSGTSGSPGELFF.

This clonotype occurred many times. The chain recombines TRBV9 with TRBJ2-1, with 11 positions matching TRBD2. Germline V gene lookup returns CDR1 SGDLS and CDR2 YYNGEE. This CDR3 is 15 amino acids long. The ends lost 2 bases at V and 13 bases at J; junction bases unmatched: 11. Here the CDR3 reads CASSVSTTSGGYQFF. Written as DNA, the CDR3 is TGTGCCAGCAGCGTTTCCACTACTAGCGGGGGTTACCAGTTCTTC.

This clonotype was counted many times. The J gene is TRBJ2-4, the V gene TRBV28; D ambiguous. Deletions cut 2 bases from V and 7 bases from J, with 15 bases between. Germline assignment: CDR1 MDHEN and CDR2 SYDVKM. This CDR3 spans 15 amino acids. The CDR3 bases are TGTGCCAGCAGTTTAGGGCCTAGGTCTCCGAACATTCAGTACTTC. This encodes CASSLGPRSPNIQYF.

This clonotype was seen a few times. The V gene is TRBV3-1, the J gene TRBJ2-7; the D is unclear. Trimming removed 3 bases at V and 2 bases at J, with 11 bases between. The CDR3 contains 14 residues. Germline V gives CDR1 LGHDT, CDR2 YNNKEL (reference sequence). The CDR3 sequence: CASSHRSRPYEQYF. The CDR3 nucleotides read TGTGCCAGCAGCCACCGGTCCCGGCCCTACGAGCAGTACTTC.

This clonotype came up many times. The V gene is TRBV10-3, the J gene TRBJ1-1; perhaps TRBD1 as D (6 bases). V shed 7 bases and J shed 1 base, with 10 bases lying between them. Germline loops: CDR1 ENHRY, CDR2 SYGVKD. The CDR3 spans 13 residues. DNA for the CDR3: TGTGCCATCACCCCGGACAGGAACACTGAAGCTTTCTTT. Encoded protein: CAITPDRNTEAFF.

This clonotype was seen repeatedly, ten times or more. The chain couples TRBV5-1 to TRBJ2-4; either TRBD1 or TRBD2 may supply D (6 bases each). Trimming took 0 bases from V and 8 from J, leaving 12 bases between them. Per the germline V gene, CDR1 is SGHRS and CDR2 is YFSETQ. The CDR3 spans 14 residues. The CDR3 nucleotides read TGCGCCAGCAGCTTGGCCGGGGGCCAGGACATTCAGTACTTC. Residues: CASSLAGGQDIQYF.

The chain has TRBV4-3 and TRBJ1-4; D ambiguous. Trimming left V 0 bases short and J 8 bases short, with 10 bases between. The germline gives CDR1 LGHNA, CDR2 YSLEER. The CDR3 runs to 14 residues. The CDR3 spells CASSQDPAGEKLFF. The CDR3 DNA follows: TGCGCCAGCAGCCAAGACCCCGCAGGAGAAAAACTGTTTTTT.

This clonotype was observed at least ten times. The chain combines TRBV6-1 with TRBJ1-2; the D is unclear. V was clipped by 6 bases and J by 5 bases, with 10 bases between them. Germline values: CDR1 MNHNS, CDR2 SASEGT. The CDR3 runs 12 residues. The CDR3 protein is CASSEYIYGYTF. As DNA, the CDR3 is TGTGCCAGCAGCGAGTACATTTATGGCTACACCTTC.

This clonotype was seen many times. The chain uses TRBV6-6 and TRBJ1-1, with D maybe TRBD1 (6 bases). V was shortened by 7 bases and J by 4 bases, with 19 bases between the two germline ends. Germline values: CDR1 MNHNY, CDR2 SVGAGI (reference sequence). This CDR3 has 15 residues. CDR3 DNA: TGTGCCAGCACCCAGGCACAGGGTTTGGGCACTGAAGCTTTCTTT. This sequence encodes CASTQAQGLGTEAFF.

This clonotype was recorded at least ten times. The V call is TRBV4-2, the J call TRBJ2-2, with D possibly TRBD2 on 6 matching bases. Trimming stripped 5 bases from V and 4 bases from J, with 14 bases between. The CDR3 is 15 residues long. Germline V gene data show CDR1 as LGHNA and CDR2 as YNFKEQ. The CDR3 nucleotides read TGTGCCAGCAGCTCAGCTAGCGTAGGCACCGGGGAGCTGTTTTTT. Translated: CASSSASVGTGELFF.

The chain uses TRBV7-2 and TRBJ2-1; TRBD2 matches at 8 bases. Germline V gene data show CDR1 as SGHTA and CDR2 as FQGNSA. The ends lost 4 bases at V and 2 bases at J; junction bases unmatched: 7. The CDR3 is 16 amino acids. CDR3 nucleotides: TGTGCCAGCAGCTCCCCGGGACTAGTACCCTACAATGAGCAGTTCTTC. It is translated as CASSSPGLVPYNEQFF.

The CDR3 reads CSAGELATGQHIQYF. The CDR3 coding sequence is TGCAGCGCAGGTGAACTAGCAACGGGACAACACATTCAGTACTTC. The rearrangement uses TRBV29-1 and TRBJ2-4; possibly TRBD1 or TRBD2 for D (6 bases each). This CDR3 contains 15 residues. CDR1 is SQVTM and CDR2 is ANQGSEA in the germline V gene. V was pared by 7 bases and J by 8 bases, with 24 bases between. The full variable domain, its missing parts supplied by reference TRBV29-1 and TRBJ2-4, is SAVISQKPSRDICQRGTSLTIQCQVDSQVTMMFWYRQQPGQSLTLIATANQGSEATYESGFVIDKFPISRPNLTFSTLTVSNMSPEDSSIYLCSAGELATGQHIQYFGAGTRLSVL.

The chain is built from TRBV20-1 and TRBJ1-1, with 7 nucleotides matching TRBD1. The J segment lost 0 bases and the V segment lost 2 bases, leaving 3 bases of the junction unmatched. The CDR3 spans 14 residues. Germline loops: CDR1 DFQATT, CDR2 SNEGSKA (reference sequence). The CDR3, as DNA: TGCAGTGCTAGAAAGGGGGCCCTGAACACTGAAGCTTTCTTT. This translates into CSARKGALNTEAFF.

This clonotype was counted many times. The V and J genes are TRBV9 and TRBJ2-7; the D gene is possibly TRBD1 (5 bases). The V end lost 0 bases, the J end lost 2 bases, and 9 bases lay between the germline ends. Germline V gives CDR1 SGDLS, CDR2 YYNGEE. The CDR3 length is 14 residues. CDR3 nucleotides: TGTGCCAGCAGCGTAGGGCCCAGGGCCTACGAGCAGTACTTC. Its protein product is CASSVGPRAYEQYF. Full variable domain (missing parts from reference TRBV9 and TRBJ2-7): DSGVTQTPKHLITATGQRVTLRCSPRSGDLSVYWYQQSLDQGLQFLIQYYNGEERAKGNILERFSAQQFPDLHSELNLSSLELGDSALYFCASSVGPRAYEQYFGPGTRLTVT.

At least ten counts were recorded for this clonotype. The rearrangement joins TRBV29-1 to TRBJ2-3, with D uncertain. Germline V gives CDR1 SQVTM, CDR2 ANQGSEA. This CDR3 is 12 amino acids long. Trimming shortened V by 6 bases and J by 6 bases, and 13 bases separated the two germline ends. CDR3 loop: CSVTTPPDTQYF. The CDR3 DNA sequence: TGCAGCGTGACGACCCCTCCGGATACGCAGTATTTT.

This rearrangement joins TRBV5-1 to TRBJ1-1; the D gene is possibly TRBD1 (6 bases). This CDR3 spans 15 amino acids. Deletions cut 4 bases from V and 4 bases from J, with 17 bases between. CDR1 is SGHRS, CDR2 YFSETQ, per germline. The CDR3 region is CASSRRTGKGTEAFF. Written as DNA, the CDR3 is TGCGCCAGCAGCCGGCGAACAGGGAAGGGCACTGAAGCTTTCTTT. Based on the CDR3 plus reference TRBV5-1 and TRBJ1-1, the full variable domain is KAGVTQTPRYLIKTRGQQVTLSCSPISGHRSVSWYQQTPGQGLQFLFEYFSETQRNKGNFPGRFSGRQFSNSRSEMNVSTLELGDSALYLCASSRRTGKGTEAFFGQGTRLTVV.

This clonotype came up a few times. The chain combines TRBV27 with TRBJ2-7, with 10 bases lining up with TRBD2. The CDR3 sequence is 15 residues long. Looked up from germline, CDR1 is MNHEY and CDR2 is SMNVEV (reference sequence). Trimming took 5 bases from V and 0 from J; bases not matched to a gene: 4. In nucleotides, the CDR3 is TGTGCCAGCAGTCCGGCTAGCGGGAGCTCCTACGAGCAGTACTTC. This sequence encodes CASSPASGSSYEQYF.

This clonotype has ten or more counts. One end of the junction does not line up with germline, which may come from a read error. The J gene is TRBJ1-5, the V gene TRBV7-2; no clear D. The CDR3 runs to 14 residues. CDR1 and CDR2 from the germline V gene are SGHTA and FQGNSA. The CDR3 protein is CASSLGNSNQPQHF. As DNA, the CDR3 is TGTGCCAGCAGTTTAGGAAATAGCAATCAGCCCCAGCATTTT.

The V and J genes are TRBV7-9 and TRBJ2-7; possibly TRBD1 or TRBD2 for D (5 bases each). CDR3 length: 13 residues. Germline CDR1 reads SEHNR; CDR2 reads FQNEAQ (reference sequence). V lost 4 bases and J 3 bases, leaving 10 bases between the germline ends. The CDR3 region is CASSSPGGYEQYF. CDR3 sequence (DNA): TGTGCCAGCAGCTCCCCTGGGGGCTACGAGCAGTACTTC. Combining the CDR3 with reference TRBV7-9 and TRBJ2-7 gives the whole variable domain DTGVSQNPRHKITKRGQNVTFRCDPISEHNRLYWYRQTLGQGPEFLTYFQNEAQLEKSRLLSDRFSAERPKGSFSTLEIQRTEQGDSAMYLCASSSPGGYEQYFGPGTRLTVT.

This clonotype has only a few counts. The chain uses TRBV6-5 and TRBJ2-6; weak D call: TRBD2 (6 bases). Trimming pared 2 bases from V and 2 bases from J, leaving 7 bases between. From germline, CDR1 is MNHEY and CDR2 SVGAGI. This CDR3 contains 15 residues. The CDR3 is CASSYGEAGANVLTF. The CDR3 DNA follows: TGTGCCAGCAGTTACGGGGAGGCTGGGGCCAACGTCCTGACTTTC.

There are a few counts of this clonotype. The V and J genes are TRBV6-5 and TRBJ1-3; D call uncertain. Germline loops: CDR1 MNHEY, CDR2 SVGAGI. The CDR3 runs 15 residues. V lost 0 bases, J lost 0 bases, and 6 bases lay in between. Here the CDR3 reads CASSYSVSSGNTIYF. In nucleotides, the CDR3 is TGTGCCAGCAGTTACTCTGTCAGCTCTGGAAACACCATATATTTT.

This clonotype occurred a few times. CDR3 sequence reads: CASSGDPGTVNQPQHF. The DNA of the CDR3 is TGTGCCAGCAGTGGAGACCCCGGGACAGTCAATCAGCCCCAGCATTTT. This chain joins TRBV12-3 or TRBV12-4 and TRBJ1-5; the match to TRBD1 covers 7 bases. CDR3 length: 16 residues. J was trimmed by 3 bases and V by 5 bases; bases with no gene match: 10.

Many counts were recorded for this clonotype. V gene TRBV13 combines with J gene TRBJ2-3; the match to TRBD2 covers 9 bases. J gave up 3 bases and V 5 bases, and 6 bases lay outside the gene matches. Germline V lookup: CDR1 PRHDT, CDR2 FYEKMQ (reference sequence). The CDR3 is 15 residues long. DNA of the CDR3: TGTGCCAGCAGCCCGGGACTAGCAGTAACAGATACGCAGTATTTT. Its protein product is CASSPGLAVTDTQYF.

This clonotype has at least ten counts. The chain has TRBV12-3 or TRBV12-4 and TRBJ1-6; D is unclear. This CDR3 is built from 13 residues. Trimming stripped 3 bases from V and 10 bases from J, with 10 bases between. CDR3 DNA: TGTGCCAGCAGTTTGGCCGGGGAATCACCCCTCCACTTT. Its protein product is CASSLAGESPLHF.

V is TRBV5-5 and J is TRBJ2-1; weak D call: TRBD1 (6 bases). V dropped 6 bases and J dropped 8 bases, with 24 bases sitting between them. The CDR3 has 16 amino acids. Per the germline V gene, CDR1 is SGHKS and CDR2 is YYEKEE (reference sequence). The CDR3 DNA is TGTGCCAGCACAGTGGACAGCCGAGGTCCAACGGATGAGCAGTTCTTC. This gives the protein CASTVDSRGPTDEQFF.

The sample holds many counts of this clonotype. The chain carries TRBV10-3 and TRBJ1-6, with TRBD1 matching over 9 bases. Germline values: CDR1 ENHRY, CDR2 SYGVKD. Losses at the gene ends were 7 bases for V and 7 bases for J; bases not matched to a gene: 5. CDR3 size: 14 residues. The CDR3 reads CAINPTGGNSPLHF. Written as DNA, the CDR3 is TGTGCCATCAACCCGACAGGGGGAAATTCACCCCTCCACTTT.